This T cell receptor beta chain was documented in a study of cytomegalovirus exposure and HLA in healthy donors. On this clone: The antigen is not known.

With 60 Vbeta and 13 Jbeta primers, the PCR was carried out. Repertoires were generated with immunoSEQ multiplex PCR, while TCRdb's copy carries only in-frame clones and drops some. The sample has over 100,000 clones, 66% seen once; the top ten hold more than 1.5%. The V gene's germline CDR1 is SGDLS and CDR2 YYNGEE. The V and J ends lost 0 bases and 2 bases respectively, with 12 bases between them. The CDR3 runs to 15 residues. Study-wide results and limits: Accurate HLA-A and HLA-B prediction from TCR beta sequences was reported for most subjects.

The clonotype comes from a man between 18 and 35 years old in good health and CMV-seronegative. The sequenced sample was PBMCs. The chain employs TRBV9 and TRBJ2-7, with D tentatively TRBD2 (5 bases). CDR3 amino acids: CASSVATAGPYEQYF. The CDR3 nucleotides read TGTGCCAGCAGCGTAGCTACCGCGGGCCCCTACGAGCAGTACTTC.